Reported below is one TCR beta chain. There are 11 residues in the CDR3. Between the trimmed V and J ends, which lost 3 bases and 5 bases, there was a span of 4 bases. Germline CDR1 SGDLS, CDR2 YYNGEE. Under the authors' procedure: The authors estimated nucleated cell counts from reference gene primer amplification. Assay: immunoSEQ multiplex PCR; the TCRdb copy retains only in-frame clones and omits some. From that table come the V and J calls and clone size; the DNA was used to work out D and trimming. Among a few hundred thousand clones, around 89% were seen once, and the ten largest hold 3.5% to 4.5%. Participants' own reports of clinical history determined their cohort assignment. The data originate from a study of blood T cell repertoires in COVID-19. Study overall: Some COVID-19 samples were acute and others convalescent; all came from the United States, Italy and Spain.

The clonotype originates from a woman under 30 with acute COVID-19. The sample comprised PBMCs or T cells enriched from blood (not recorded which). This rearrangement joins TRBV9 to TRBJ2-3, with D hard to call. The CDR3 nucleotides read TGTGCCAGCAGCGATCGAGATACGCAGTATTTT. Its translation is CASSDRDTQYF.